Below are 18 T cell receptor beta chains sequenced from a single sample in a study of T cell repertoires in cytomegalovirus infection. From the reads, TCRdb called clonotypes with MiXCR, one entry per CDR3 protein. Here the sample spans a few hundred thousand distinct CDR3 sequences, roughly a sixth being singletons. The sequenced material came from PBMCs. The receptor set was obtained from a human donor in good health (CMV status not recorded). Some clones in this sample may be carry-over from other donors' samples.

The CDR3 spells CASSSDGRVEGYGYTF. CDR3 in DNA: TGCGCCAGCAGCTCCGATGGCAGGGTGGAGGGATATGGCTACACCTTC. J is TRBJ1-2 and V is TRBV5-1; D is possibly TRBD1 (5 bases). Between the trimmed V and J ends, which lost 3 bases and 5 bases, there was a span of 20 bases. There are 16 residues in the CDR3. The germline CDR1 and CDR2 sequences are SGHRS and YFSETQ.

This clonotype came up many times. This chain connects TRBV7-2 to TRBJ1-1, with TRBD1 matching 9 bases. Trimming at V came to 5 bases and at J to 2 bases, leaving 6 bases not matched to a gene. This CDR3 is built from 15 residues. CDR1 is SGHTA, CDR2 FQGNSA, per germline. CDR3 sequence reads: CASSPSTGGNTEAFF. The CDR3, as DNA: TGTGCCAGCAGCCCATCGACAGGGGGAAACACTGAAGCTTTCTTT.

This clonotype was counted only a few times. The CDR3 nucleotides read TGTGCCACCAGTGATTTGAGTTACGATACGCAGTATTTT. Protein product: CATSDLSYDTQYF. The rearrangement links TRBV24-1 to TRBJ2-3; D uncertain. Between the trimmed V and J ends, which lost 0 bases and 6 bases, there was a span of 6 bases. Germline CDR1 and CDR2: KGHDR and SFDVKD. The CDR3 is 13 amino acids.

V gene TRBV20-1 combines with J gene TRBJ2-5; 7 bases fit TRBD2. Per germline, CDR1 DFQATT and CDR2 SNEGSKA (reference sequence). This CDR3 is 16 amino acids long. V lost 3 bases and J lost 5; bases outside the gene matches: 15. The CDR3 loop is CSASIHGGSSWETQYF. The CDR3 DNA follows: TGCAGTGCTAGTATACACGGGGGGAGTTCGTGGGAGACCCAGTACTTC.

Note on this clonotype: Given a much more abundant clone one base away, this may be a read error. As the CDR3 is not closed by the conserved phenylalanine or tryptophan, this likely results from a read error. The genes are TRBV7-2 and TRBJ2-5; a possible D gene is TRBD1 (5 bases). V dropped 2 bases and J dropped 1 base, with 14 bases sitting between them. Looked up from germline, CDR1 is SGHTA and CDR2 is FQGNSA. The CDR3 sequence is 16 residues long. CDR3 loop: CASSLRAARVQETQYL. The CDR3 DNA sequence: TGTGCCAGCAGCTTAAGGGCAGCCAGGGTCCAAGAGACCCAGTACTTA.

This chain connects TRBV4-3 to TRBJ2-2; tentative D call: TRBD2 (6 bases). The CDR3 is made up of 15 amino acids. The germline V gene has CDR1 LGHNA and CDR2 YSLEER. Between the trimmed V and J ends, which lost 0 bases and 7 bases, there was a span of 12 bases. This CDR3 is CASSQEAGGGGELFF. As DNA, the CDR3 is TGCGCCAGCAGCCAAGAAGCCGGGGGAGGCGGGGAGCTGTTTTTT.

This clonotype appeared a few times. The chain carries TRBV19 and TRBJ1-5, with D possibly matching TRBD1 (6 bases). The CDR3 consists of 15 residues. Trimming left V 1 base short and J 6 bases short, with 13 bases between. Germline CDR1 LNHDA, CDR2 SQIVND (reference sequence). The chain's CDR3 is CASSIVEGVTQPQHF. The CDR3 DNA reads TGTGCCAGTAGTATAGTCGAGGGGGTAACTCAGCCCCAGCATTTT.

The V and J genes are TRBV7-9 and TRBJ1-2; D gene unclear. This CDR3 is 15 amino acids long. Trimming removed 1 base from V and 4 bases from J, with 13 bases in between. Per germline, CDR1 SEHNR and CDR2 FQNEAQ (reference sequence). The CDR3 nucleotides are TGTGCCAGCAGCTTAGACAGTACCCAAGGCTATGGCTACACCTTC. Protein product: CASSLDSTQGYGYTF.

This clonotype was seen many times. The chain has TRBV7-2 and TRBJ1-2; TRBD1 aligns across 7 bases. The germline gives CDR1 SGHTA, CDR2 FQGNSA. Trimming took 4 bases from V and 4 from J; bases not matched to a gene: 9. The CDR3 runs to 15 residues. The CDR3: CASSSPGTAGYGYTF. The DNA of the CDR3 is TGTGCCAGCAGCTCTCCGGGGACAGCGGGCTATGGCTACACCTTC.

The sample holds a few counts of this clonotype. The rearrangement links TRBV6-1 to TRBJ1-2; the match to TRBD1 covers 10 bases. Trimming took 6 bases from V and 6 from J; bases not matched to a gene: 7. The CDR3 extends over 14 amino acids. Germline loops: CDR1 MNHNS, CDR2 SASEGT. CDR3 coding DNA: TGTGCCAGCAGAGATGGAGGGACAGGGGATGGCTACACCTTC. Translation: CASRDGGTGDGYTF.

The sample holds many counts of this clonotype. V usage is TRBV7-2 and J usage is TRBJ1-6; tentative D call: TRBD1 (6 bases). Germline V CDR1 and CDR2: SGHTA, FQGNSA. V shed 5 bases and J shed 4 bases, with 12 bases lying between them. The CDR3 covers 15 residues. DNA of the CDR3: TGTGCCAGCAGCCCACCCAGGGGATATAATTCACCCCTCCACTTT. It codes for CASSPPRGYNSPLHF.

The chain recombines TRBV6-2 or TRBV6-3 with TRBJ2-1; TRBD2 aligns across 8 bases. The length of the CDR3 is 13 residues. Trimming removed 6 bases from V and 6 bases from J; junction bases left unmatched: 4. Germline assignment: CDR1 MNHEY and CDR2 SVGEGT. The CDR3 sequence is CASRGLVANEQFF. As DNA, the CDR3 is TGTGCCAGCAGGGGACTAGTTGCCAATGAGCAGTTCTTC.

The J gene is TRBJ2-1, the V gene TRBV7-9; 8 nucleotides match TRBD1. Trimming removed 5 bases from V and 3 bases from J; junction bases left unmatched: 15. The CDR3 contains 18 residues. From germline, CDR1 is SEHNR and CDR2 FQNEAQ (reference sequence). Here the CDR3 reads CASSIRPGQGLGYNEQFF. CDR3 coding DNA: TGTGCCAGCAGCATACGTCCAGGACAGGGATTAGGCTACAATGAGCAGTTCTTC.

The sample holds many counts of this clonotype. V gene TRBV6-1 combines with J gene TRBJ2-7; 9 bases align to TRBD1. This CDR3 has 14 amino acids. The J segment lost 4 bases and the V segment lost 5 bases, leaving 6 bases of the junction unmatched. The germline CDR1 and CDR2 sequences are MNHNS and SASEGT. CDR3 DNA: TGTGCCAGCAGTAGATCCGGGACAGGGTACGAGCAGTACTTC. This sequence encodes CASSRSGTGYEQYF.

This clonotype was found a few times. The V gene is TRBV7-6, the J gene TRBJ2-7, with D perhaps being TRBD1 or TRBD2 (6 bases each). V dropped 5 bases and J dropped 0 bases, with 14 bases sitting between them. The CDR3 is 15 residues long. The germline V gene has CDR1 SGHVS and CDR2 FNYEAQ. This CDR3 reads CASSPGGRSSYEQYF. As DNA, the CDR3 is TGTGCCAGCAGCCCCGGGGGCAGGAGCTCCTACGAGCAGTACTTC.

This chain connects TRBV5-1 to TRBJ2-1; 10 bases match TRBD1. Trimming cost V 6 bases and J 6 bases; bases outside gene matches: 6. CDR3 length equals 14 residues. CDR1 is SGHRS, CDR2 YFSETQ, per germline. CDR3 nucleotides: TGCGCCAGCACCCCCCGGACAGGGGGCAATGAGCAGTTCTTC. This codes for CASTPRTGGNEQFF. Drawing the rest from reference TRBV5-1 and TRBJ2-1, the complete variable domain is KAGVTQTPRYLIKTRGQQVTLSCSPISGHRSVSWYQQTPGQGLQFLFEYFSETQRNKGNFPGRFSGRQFSNSRSEMNVSTLELGDSALYLCASTPRTGGNEQFFGPGTRLTVL.

There are a few counts of this clonotype. V and J are TRBV28 and TRBJ1-2; D might be TRBD1 (5 bases). The CDR3 runs 13 residues. Germline assignment: CDR1 MDHEN and CDR2 SYDVKM. Between the trimmed V and J ends, which lost 10 bases and 6 bases, there was a span of 18 bases. CDR3 nucleotides: TGTGCCACCTATCCCGGGACCTTACATGGCTACACCTTC. Translated: CATYPGTLHGYTF.

This clonotype has a handful of counts. The gene calls are TRBV6-2 or TRBV6-3 and TRBJ2-1; 7 bases fit TRBD2. V shed 5 bases and J 2 bases; nucleotides not matched to a gene: 9. The CDR3 loop spans 16 amino acids. CDR1 is MNHEY, CDR2 SVGEGT, per germline. CDR3 DNA: TGTGCCAGCAGTCCCCGGGGCAGCGGGGCCTACAATGAGCAGTTCTTC. Protein product: CASSPRGSGAYNEQFF.